The 9 T cell receptor beta chains listed next were all sequenced from one sample in a study of metastatic and nonmetastatic thyroid tumors. Thyroid surgery was performed in patients who had received no treatment beforehand. TCRdb ran MiXCR on the PCR reads. Counted here are approximately 20,000 clones, about a quarter occurring once; the ten biggest clones make up 10%. The sample consisted of tumor tissue. The receptors derive from a female donor with papillary thyroid cancer or a benign thyroid nodule (not recorded which). Some clones in this sample may be carry-over from other donors' samples.

The CDR3 sequence is CASSYRGQSFNEKFF. DNA of the CDR3: TGTGCCAGCAGCTACAGGGGGCAATCCTTTAACGAGAAGTTCTTC. The chain recombines TRBV6-1 with TRBJ2-1; TRBD1 aligns across 9 bases. Germline-derived CDR1 and CDR2 are MNHNS and SASEGT. V gave up 6 bases and J gave up 14 bases; unmatched junction bases: 17. The CDR3 spans 15 residues.

V gene TRBV27 combines with J gene TRBJ2-2; either TRBD1 or TRBD2 may fit D (5 bases each). V shed 6 bases and J shed 1 base, with 9 bases lying between them. This CDR3 has 14 residues. CDR1 is MNHEY and CDR2 is SMNVEV in the germline V gene (reference sequence). CDR3 bases: TGTGCCAGCAGACTAGGGGAGAACACCGGGGAGCTGTTTTTT. Protein product: CASRLGENTGELFF.

Many counts were recorded for this clone. This specimen includes other DNA sequences encoding the same CDR3. The rearrangement links TRBV7-6 to TRBJ1-1; weak D call: TRBD1 (6 bases). Looked up from germline, CDR1 is SGHVS and CDR2 is FNYEAQ. V lost 3 bases to trimming and J lost 5 bases, with 16 bases between them. The CDR3 is made up of 15 amino acids. CDR3 protein: CASSFELGAKTEAFF. The DNA for the CDR3 is TGTGCCAGCAGCTTCGAGTTGGGGGCTAAAACTGAAGCTTTCTTT.

This clone was counted at least ten times. This could be a read error, since a much larger clone is one nucleotide away. The genes are TRBV27 and TRBJ1-1; unclear D gene. Germline V gene data show CDR1 as MNHEY and CDR2 as SMNVEV (reference sequence). This CDR3 is built from 14 residues. V was trimmed by 6 bases and J by 5 bases, leaving 16 bases between them. This CDR3 reads CASRPGVLRTEAFF. Here the CDR3 DNA reads TGTGCCAGCAGGCCAGGCGTCCTAAGGACTGAAGCTTTCTTT.

The J gene is TRBJ2-3, the V gene TRBV11-2; 7 nucleotides align to TRBD1. The CDR3 has 16 residues. CDR1 is SGHAT and CDR2 is FQNNGV in the germline V gene. J lost 6 bases, V lost 1 base, and 10 bases had no gene match. CDR3 sequence: CASSLVAGGRGDTQYF. The CDR3 DNA is TGTGCCAGCAGCTTAGTGGCAGGGGGTCGAGGTGATACGCAGTATTTT.

This clone showed up just a few times. The chain is built from TRBV27 and TRBJ2-3; 11 bases are shared with TRBD2. CDR1 is MNHEY, CDR2 SMNVEV, per germline (reference sequence). J gave up 2 bases and V 5 bases, and 9 bases lay outside the gene matches. The CDR3 sequence is 17 residues long. CDR3 region: CASSPWTSGLTTDTQYF. CDR3 DNA sequence: TGTGCCAGCAGTCCGTGGACTAGCGGGTTAACCACAGATACGCAGTATTTT.

This clone was detected many times. The genes are TRBV19 and TRBJ2-1, with 12 nucleotides matching TRBD2. V trimming: 5 bases; J trimming: 6 bases; junction bases outside the gene matches: 11. In germline, CDR1 is LNHDA, CDR2 SQIVND (reference sequence). The CDR3 extends over 17 amino acids. The CDR3 coding sequence is TGTGCCAGTAGTCCTCTCCTTCTAGCGGGAGGGCCCAATGAGCAGTTCTTC. Translating gives CASSPLLLAGGPNEQFF.

This clone occurred many times. Just one base apart from a much larger clone, this may be a read error. Other nucleotide sequences in the sample specify the same CDR3. V and J are TRBV5-1 and TRBJ2-3; D possibly corresponds to TRBD1 (6 bases). CDR3 length: 15 residues. Trimming left V 5 bases short and J 1 base short, with 14 bases between. Germline assignment: CDR1 SGHRS and CDR2 YFSETQ. The CDR3 DNA reads TGCGCCAGCAGACTAACAGGGTCTGGCACAGATACGCAGTATTTT. Its protein product is CASRLTGSGTDTQYF.

This chain joins TRBV18 and TRBJ2-3; D not certain. Germline V lookup: CDR1 KGHSH, CDR2 LQKENI. The V end lost 3 bases, the J end lost 11 bases, and 18 bases lay between the germline ends. There are 14 residues in the CDR3. The CDR3 is CASSPEWPPGVQYF. For the CDR3, the DNA is TGTGCCAGCTCACCGGAGTGGCCTCCTGGGGTGCAGTATTTT.